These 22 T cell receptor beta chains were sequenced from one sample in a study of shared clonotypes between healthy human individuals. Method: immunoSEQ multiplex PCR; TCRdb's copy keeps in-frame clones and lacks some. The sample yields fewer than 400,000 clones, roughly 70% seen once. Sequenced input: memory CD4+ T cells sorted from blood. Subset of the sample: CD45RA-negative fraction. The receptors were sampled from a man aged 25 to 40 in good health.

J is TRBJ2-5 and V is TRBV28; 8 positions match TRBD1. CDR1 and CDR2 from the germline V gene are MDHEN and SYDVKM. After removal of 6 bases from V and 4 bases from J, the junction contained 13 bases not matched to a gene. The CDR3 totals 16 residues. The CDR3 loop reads CASSLPGTGGRETQYF. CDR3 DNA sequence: TGTGCCAGCAGCCTCCCGGGGACAGGTGGCAGAGAGACCCAGTACTTC.

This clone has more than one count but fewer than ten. The CDR3 DNA reads TGTGCCAGCTGGGGTGGCGGTGGCTACACCTTC. Translating it yields CASWGGGGYTF. This chain links TRBV6-1 with TRBJ1-2, with D unresolved. Trimming left V 8 bases short and J 7 bases short, with 11 bases between. The CDR3 extends over 11 amino acids. From germline, CDR1 is MNHNS and CDR2 SASEGT.

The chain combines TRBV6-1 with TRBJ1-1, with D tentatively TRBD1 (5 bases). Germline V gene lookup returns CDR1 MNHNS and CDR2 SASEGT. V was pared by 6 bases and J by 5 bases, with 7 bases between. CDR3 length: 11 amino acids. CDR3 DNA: TGTGCCAGCAGGAGGGGAACTGAAGCTTTCTTT. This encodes CASRRGTEAFF.

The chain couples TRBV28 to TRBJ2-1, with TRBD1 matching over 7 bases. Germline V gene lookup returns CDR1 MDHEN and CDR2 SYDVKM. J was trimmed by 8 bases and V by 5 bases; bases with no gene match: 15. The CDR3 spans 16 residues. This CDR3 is CASSPPPGQPRDEQFF. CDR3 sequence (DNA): TGTGCCAGCAGTCCACCCCCGGGACAGCCGAGAGATGAGCAGTTCTTC.

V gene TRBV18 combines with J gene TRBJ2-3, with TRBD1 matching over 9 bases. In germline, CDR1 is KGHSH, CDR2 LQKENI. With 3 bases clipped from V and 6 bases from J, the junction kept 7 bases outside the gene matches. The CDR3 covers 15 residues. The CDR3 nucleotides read TGTGCCAGCTCACCGTCTACAGGGGGCTACGATACGCAGTATTTT. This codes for CASSPSTGGYDTQYF.

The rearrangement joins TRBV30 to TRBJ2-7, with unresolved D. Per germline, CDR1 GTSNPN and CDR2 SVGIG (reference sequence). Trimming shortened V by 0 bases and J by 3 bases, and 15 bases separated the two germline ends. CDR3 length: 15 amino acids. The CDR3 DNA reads TGTGCCTGGAGTGTTTATAGGCGCCTGGACTACGAGCAGTACTTC. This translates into CAWSVYRRLDYEQYF.

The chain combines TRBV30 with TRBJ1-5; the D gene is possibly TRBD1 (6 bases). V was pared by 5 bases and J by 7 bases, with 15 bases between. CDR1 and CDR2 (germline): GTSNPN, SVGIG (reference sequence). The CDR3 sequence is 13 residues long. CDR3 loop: CAWGTGFLQPQHF. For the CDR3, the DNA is TGTGCCTGGGGTACAGGGTTTTTGCAGCCCCAGCATTTT.

CDR3 region: CASGPSKVHRGYTF. CDR3 DNA: TGTGCCAGTGGGCCCAGCAAGGTACATCGGGGCTACACCTTC. This chain connects TRBV6-5 to TRBJ1-2, with D uncertain. Trimming removed 9 bases at V and 8 bases at J, with 22 bases between. CDR3 length equals 14 residues. Germline V gives CDR1 MNHEY, CDR2 SVGAGI.

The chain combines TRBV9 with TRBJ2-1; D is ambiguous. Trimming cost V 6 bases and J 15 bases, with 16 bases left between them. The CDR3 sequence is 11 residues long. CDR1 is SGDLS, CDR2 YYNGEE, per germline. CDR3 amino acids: CASTRGSRLFF. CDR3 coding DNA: TGTGCCAGCACCCGTGGTAGCAGGCTGTTCTTC. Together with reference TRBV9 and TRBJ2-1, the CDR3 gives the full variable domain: DSGVTQTPKHLITATGQRVTLRCSPRSGDLSVYWYQQSLDQGLQFLIQYYNGEERAKGNILERFSAQQFPDLHSELNLSSLELGDSALYFCASTRGSRLFFGPGTRLTVL.

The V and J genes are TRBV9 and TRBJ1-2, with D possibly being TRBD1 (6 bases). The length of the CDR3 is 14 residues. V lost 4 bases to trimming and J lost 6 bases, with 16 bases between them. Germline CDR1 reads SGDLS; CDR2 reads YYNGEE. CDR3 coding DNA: TGTGCCAGCAGCCCCTCCCCGCAGGGGAATGGCTACACCTTC. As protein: CASSPSPQGNGYTF.

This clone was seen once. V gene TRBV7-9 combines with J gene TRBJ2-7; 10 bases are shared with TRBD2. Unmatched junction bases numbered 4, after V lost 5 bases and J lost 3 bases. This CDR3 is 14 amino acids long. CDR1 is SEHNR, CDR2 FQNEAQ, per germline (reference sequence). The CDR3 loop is CASSPLAGGYEQYF. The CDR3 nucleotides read TGTGCCAGCAGCCCTTTAGCGGGAGGCTACGAGCAGTACTTC.

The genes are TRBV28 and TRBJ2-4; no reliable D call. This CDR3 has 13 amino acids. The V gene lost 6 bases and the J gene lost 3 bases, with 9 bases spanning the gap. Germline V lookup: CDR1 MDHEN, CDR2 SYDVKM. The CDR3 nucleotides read TGTGCCAGCAGAACCAACGGCAAAAACATTCAGTACTTC. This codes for CASRTNGKNIQYF. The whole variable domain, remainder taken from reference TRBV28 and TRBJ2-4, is DVKVTQSSRYLVKRTGEKVFLECVQDMDHENMFWYRQDPGLGLRLIYFSYDVKMKEKGDIPEGYSVSREKKERFSLILESASTNQTSMYLCASRTNGKNIQYFGAGTRLSVL.

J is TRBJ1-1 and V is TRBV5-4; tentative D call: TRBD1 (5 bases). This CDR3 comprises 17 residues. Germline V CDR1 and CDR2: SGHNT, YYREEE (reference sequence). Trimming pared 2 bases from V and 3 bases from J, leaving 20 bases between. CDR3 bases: TGTGCCAGCAGCTTCGAGTCAGGGCAAAGGGCGGACACTGAAGCTTTCTTT. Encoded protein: CASSFESGQRADTEAFF.

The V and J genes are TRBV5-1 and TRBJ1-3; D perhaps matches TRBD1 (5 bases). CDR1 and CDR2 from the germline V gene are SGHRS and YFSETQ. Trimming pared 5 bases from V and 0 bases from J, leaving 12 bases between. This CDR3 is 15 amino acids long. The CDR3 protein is CASSHDRLSGNTIYF. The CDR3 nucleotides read TGCGCCAGCAGTCATGACAGACTCTCTGGAAACACCATATATTTT.

CDR3 protein: CASKVRISMNTEAFF. As DNA, the CDR3 is TGTGCCAGCAAAGTCCGGATAAGTATGAACACTGAAGCTTTCTTT. The chain carries TRBV28 and TRBJ1-1; D is ambiguous. Per the germline V gene, CDR1 is MDHEN and CDR2 is SYDVKM. CDR3 length: 15 amino acids. The V and J ends lost 7 bases and 0 bases respectively, with 15 bases between them.

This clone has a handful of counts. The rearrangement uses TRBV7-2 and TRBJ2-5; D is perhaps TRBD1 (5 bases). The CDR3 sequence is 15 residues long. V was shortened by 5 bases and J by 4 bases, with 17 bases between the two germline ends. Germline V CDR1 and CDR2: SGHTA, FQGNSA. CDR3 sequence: CASSLLGQGAETQYF. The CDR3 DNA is TGTGCCAGCAGCCTCCTAGGGCAAGGGGCAGAGACCCAGTACTTC.

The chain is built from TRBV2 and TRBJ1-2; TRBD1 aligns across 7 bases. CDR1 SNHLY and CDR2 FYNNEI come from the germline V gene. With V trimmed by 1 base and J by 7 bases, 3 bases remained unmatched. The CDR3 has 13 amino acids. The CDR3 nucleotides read TGTGCCAGCAGTGAAGGACAGGGCAGTGGCTACACCTTC. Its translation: CASSEGQGSGYTF.

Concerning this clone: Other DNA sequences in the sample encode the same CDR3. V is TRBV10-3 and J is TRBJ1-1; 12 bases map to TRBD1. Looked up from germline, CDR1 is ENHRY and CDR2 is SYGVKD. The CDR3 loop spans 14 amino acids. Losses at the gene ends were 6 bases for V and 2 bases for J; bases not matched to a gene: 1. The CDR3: CAISGTGGNTEAFF. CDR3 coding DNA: TGTGCCATCAGCGGGACAGGGGGCAACACTGAAGCTTTCTTT.

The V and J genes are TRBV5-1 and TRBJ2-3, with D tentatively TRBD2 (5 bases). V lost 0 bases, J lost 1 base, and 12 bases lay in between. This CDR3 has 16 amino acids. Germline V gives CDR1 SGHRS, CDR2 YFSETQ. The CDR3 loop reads CASSLGGLGGTDTQYF. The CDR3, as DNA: TGCGCCAGCAGCTTGGGAGGGTTAGGTGGCACAGATACGCAGTATTTT.

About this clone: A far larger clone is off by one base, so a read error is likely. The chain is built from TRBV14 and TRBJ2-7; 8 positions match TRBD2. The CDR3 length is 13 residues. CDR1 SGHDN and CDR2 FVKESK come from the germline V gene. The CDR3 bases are TGTGTCAGCAGCCCGGGAGGGGTCAGCGAGCAGTACTTC. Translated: CVSSPGGVSEQYF. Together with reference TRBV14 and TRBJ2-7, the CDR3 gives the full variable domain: EAGVTQFPSHSVIEKGQTVTLRCDPISGHDNLYWYRRVMGKEIKFLLHFVKESKQDESGMPNNRFLAERTGGTYSTLKVQPAELEDSGVYFCVSSPGGVSEQYFGPGTRLTVT.

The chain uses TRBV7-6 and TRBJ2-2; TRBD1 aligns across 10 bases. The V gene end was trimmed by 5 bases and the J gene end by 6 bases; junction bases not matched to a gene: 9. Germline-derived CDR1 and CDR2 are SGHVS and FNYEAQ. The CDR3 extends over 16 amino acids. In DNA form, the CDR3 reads TGTGCCAGCAGCGCTCCGGGACAGGGGTTTTCCGGGGAGCTGTTTTTT. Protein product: CASSAPGQGFSGELFF.

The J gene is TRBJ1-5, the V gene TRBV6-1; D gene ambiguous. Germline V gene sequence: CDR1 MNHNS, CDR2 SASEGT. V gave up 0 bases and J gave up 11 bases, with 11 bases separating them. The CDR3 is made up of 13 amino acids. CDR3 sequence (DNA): TGTGCCAGCAGTGAAGCGCTTCTGTGGGCCCAGCATTTT. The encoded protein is CASSEALLWAQHF.